The 12 T cell receptor beta chains in this list originate from one sample, sequenced in a study of cytomegalovirus exposure and HLA in healthy donors (dated by TCRdb to the late 2010s). The library was obtained by the immunoSEQ multiplex PCR assay. For the multiplex PCR, a mixture combining 60 forward primers for TCR Vbeta segments and 13 reverse primers for TCR Jbeta segments was used. Sourced from immuneACCESS, this table was stored by TCRdb with only in-frame sequences that have V and J called. A share of the clones is absent; for the studies checked, an unresolved V gene accounts for under half, and the remainder has no known explanation. For this sample there are approximately 210,000 clones; 79% appear just once. Of the sample, under 2% is held by the ten largest clones. Sequenced input: PBMCs. Every receptor here comes from a girl aged 10-17 years in good health and CMV-seropositive.

The chain couples TRBV11-2 to TRBJ2-5, with 7 bases lining up with TRBD2. The ends lost 6 bases at V and 1 base at J; junction bases unmatched: 2. This CDR3 spans 13 amino acids. CDR1 is SGHAT and CDR2 is FQNNGV in the germline V gene. CDR3 DNA: TGTGCCAGCAGACTAGCGCTCCAAGAGACCCAGTACTTC. Translated, it gives CASRLALQETQYF.

The V and J genes are TRBV27 and TRBJ2-5; possibly TRBD1 for D (5 bases). The DNA matches TRBJ2-7 better at its end, which makes the J call doubtful. The CDR3 runs 14 residues. Germline lookup yields CDR1 MNHEY and CDR2 SMNVEV (reference sequence). CDR3 sequence: CASSSSGRDYEQYF. The CDR3 DNA reads as TGTGCCAGCAGTTCTTCTGGCAGGGACTACGAGCAGTACTTC.

This clone occurred a few times. The chain has TRBV2 and TRBJ2-7; D is possibly TRBD2 (5 bases). V shed 6 bases and J shed 0 bases, with 15 bases lying between them. The CDR3 totals 15 residues. Looked up from germline, CDR1 is SNHLY and CDR2 is FYNNEI. CDR3 sequence (DNA): TGTGCCAGCAGCCTTATGGACTCCAACTCCTACGAGCAGTACTTC. This sequence encodes CASSLMDSNSYEQYF.

The chain has TRBV14 and TRBJ1-5, with TRBD1 matching 9 bases. V lost 4 bases and J lost 4; bases outside the gene matches: 2. Germline-derived CDR1 and CDR2 are SGHDN and FVKESK. The CDR3 length is 14 residues. CDR3 in DNA: TGTGCCAGCAGCCCGACAGGGGGGAATCAGCCCCAGCATTTT. Translated: CASSPTGGNQPQHF.

This clone is a singleton in its sample. The chain combines TRBV20-1 with TRBJ1-2, with 7 bases lining up with TRBD1. The germline CDR1 and CDR2 sequences are DFQATT and SNEGSKA (reference sequence). With V trimmed by 7 bases and J by 7 bases, 6 bases remained unmatched. The CDR3 is 11 amino acids. The CDR3: CSGPTGLGYTF. The CDR3 region has the DNA TGCAGTGGCCCGACAGGGCTTGGCTACACCTTC.

This chain joins TRBV6-4 and TRBJ1-1; no reliable D call. The CDR3 sequence is 14 residues long. Germline V CDR1 and CDR2: MRHNA, SNTAGT. Trimming took off 3 bases at V and 1 base at J, with 9 bases between the two ends. Here the CDR3 DNA reads TGTGCCAGCAGTGAAACCCCAGAGAACACTGAAGCTTTCTTT. This sequence encodes CASSETPENTEAFF.

The V gene is TRBV7-8, the J gene TRBJ1-6; maybe TRBD1 (5 bases). The CDR3 is 14 residues long. CDR1 is SGHVS, CDR2 FQNEAQ, per germline. V gave up 8 bases and J gave up 7 bases, with 15 bases separating them. CDR3 in amino acids: CASGGGSENSPLHF. The CDR3, as DNA: TGTGCCAGCGGGGGGGGTTCGGAAAATTCACCCCTCCACTTT. Full variable domain (missing parts from reference TRBV7-8 and TRBJ1-6): GAGVSQSPRYKVAKRGQDVALRCDPISGHVSLFWYQQALGQGPEFLTYFQNEAQLDKSGLPSDRFFAERPEGSVSTLKIQRTQQEDSAVYLCASGGGSENSPLHFGNGTRLTVT.

This clone was picked up many times. This rearrangement joins TRBV11-2 to TRBJ2-5; D gene ambiguous. There are 15 residues in the CDR3. V lost 0 bases and J 4 bases, leaving 12 bases between the germline ends. Looked up from germline, CDR1 is SGHAT and CDR2 is FQNNGV. For the CDR3, the DNA is TGTGCCAGCAGCTTAGATCGTATAGCCCCAGAGACCCAGTACTTC. Its translation is CASSLDRIAPETQYF.

The chain couples TRBV7-9 to TRBJ2-5; no firm D call. The length of the CDR3 is 14 residues. The germline V and J ends were trimmed by 7 bases and 5 bases, with 17 bases remaining between them. CDR1 and CDR2 from the germline V gene are SEHNR and FQNEAQ (reference sequence). In DNA, the CDR3 is TGTGCCAGCACCGTAGGTAACAGTCGCGAGACCCAGTACTTC. Translating it yields CASTVGNSRETQYF. The full variable domain, completed using reference TRBV7-9 and TRBJ2-5, is DTGVSQNPRHKITKRGQNVTFRCDPISEHNRLYWYRQTLGQGPEFLTYFQNEAQLEKSRLLSDRFSAERPKGSFSTLEIQRTEQGDSAMYLCASTVGNSRETQYFGPGTRLLVL.

The DNA of the CDR3 is TGTGCCAGCCTCACGGGGAACACTGAAGCTTTCTTT. Translated: CASLTGNTEAFF. The chain joins TRBV5-6 to TRBJ1-1; D remains unclear. Germline CDR1 SGHDT, CDR2 YYEEEE. V shed 7 bases and J shed 1 base, with 8 bases lying between them. The CDR3 has 12 amino acids.

This clone was picked up a small number of times. The chain recombines TRBV18 with TRBJ2-3, with TRBD2 matching 8 bases. CDR1 is KGHSH, CDR2 LQKENI, per germline. V shed 6 bases, J shed 3 bases, and the junction held 11 bases outside the gene matches. The CDR3 is 16 amino acids. The CDR3 coding sequence is TGTGCCAGCTCGCAAACGGGGGGGCTTGGGACAGATACGCAGTATTTT. Translating gives CASSQTGGLGTDTQYF.

This clone was seen only a few times. The V gene is TRBV6-1, the J gene TRBJ2-3; 8 nucleotides line up with TRBD2. V shed 0 bases, J shed 2 bases, and the junction held 7 bases outside the gene matches. The CDR3 is made up of 17 amino acids. The V gene's germline CDR1 is MNHNS and CDR2 SASEGT. CDR3 protein: CASSEASSGEFTDTQYF. The CDR3 DNA is TGTGCCAGCAGTGAAGCGAGTAGCGGGGAGTTCACAGATACGCAGTATTTT.